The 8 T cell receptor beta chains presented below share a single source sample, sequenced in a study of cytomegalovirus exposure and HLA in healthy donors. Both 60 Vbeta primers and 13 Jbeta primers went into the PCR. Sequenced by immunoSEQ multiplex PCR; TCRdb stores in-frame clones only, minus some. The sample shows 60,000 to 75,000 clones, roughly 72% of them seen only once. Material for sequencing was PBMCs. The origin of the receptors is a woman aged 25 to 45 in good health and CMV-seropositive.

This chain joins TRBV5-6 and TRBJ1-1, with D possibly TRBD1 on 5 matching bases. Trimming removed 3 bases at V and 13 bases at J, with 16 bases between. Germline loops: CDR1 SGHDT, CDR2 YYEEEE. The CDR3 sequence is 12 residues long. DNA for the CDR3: TGTGCCAGCAGCTGGGGGAGGGGTCGAGATTTCTTT. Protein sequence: CASSWGRGRDFF.

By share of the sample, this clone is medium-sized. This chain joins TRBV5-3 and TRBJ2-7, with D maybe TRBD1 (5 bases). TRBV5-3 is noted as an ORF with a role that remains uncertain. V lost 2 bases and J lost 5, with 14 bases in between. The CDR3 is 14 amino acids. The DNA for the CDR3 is TGTGCCAGAAGCTTTTCAAGGGGCCCCCACGAGCAGTACTTC. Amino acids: CARSFSRGPHEQYF.

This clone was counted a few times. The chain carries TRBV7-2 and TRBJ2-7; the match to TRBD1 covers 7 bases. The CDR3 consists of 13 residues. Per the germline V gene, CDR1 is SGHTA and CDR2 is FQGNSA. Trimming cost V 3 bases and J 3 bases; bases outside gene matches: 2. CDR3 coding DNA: TGTGCCAGCAGCTTGGGACAGAACTACGAGCAGTACTTC. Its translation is CASSLGQNYEQYF.

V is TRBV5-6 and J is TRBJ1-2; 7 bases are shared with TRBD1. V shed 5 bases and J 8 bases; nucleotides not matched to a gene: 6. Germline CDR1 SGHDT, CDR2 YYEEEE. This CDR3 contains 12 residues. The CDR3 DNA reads TGTGCCAGCAGTCCCGGGACAGTCGGCTACACCTTC. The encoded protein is CASSPGTVGYTF.

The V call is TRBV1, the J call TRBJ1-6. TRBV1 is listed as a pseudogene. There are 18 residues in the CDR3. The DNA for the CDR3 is TGCACCAGCAGCCAAGATTTCAAAAGGGGACGGGGGAATTCACCCCTCCACTTT. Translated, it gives CTSSQDFKRGRGNSPLHF.

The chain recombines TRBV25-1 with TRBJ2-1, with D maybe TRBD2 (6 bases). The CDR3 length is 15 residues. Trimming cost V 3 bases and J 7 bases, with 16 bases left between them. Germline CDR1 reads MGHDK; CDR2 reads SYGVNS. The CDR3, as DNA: TGTGCCAGCAGTGACTCCCGGGAAAGCGGGAATGAGCAGTTCTTC. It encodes CASSDSRESGNEQFF.

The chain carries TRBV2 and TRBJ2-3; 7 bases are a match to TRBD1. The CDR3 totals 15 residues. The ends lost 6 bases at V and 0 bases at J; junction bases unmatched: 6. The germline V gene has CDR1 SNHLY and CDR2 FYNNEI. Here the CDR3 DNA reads TGTGCCAGCAGCGAAAGGGACAGTAGCACAGATACGCAGTATTTT. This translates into CASSERDSSTDTQYF. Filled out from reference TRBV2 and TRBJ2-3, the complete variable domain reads EPEVTQTPSHQVTQMGQEVILRCVPISNHLYFYWYRQILGQKVEFLVSFYNNEISEKSEIFDDQFSVERPDGSNFTLKIRSTKLEDSAMYFCASSERDSSTDTQYFGPGTRLTVL.

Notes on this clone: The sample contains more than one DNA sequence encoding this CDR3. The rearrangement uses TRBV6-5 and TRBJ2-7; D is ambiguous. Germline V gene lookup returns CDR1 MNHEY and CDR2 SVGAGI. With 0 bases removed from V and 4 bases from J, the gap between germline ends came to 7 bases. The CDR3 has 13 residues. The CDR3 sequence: CASSYSTGYEQYF. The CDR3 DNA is TGTGCCAGCAGTTACTCGACTGGTTACGAGCAGTACTTC.